This T cell receptor beta chain was recovered during a study of read filtering for tumor transcriptome and immune sequencing. General observations from the study: IR-seq captured clonotypes deeper and more reliably than RNA-seq. Dropping single-read clonotypes raised IR-seq and RNA-seq shared-clonotype correlation. Around 82% of IR-seq clonotypes had a single read, yet these held 3% to 4% of reads.

CDR1 and CDR2 (germline): MDHEN, SYDVKM. The CDR3 contains 16 residues. The V and J ends lost 5 bases and 0 bases, in that order; junction bases with no gene match: 3. This library used around 0.4 ug RNA and molecular barcoded adaptors spanning alpha/delta and beta/gamma chains. Using its own MiXCR run on the reads, TCRdb lists one record per CDR3 protein. The table lists 39,000 or so distinct CDR3 sequences, about an eighth of them singletons. This clonotype has a count of ten or more. Its target is unknown. Sampling of bone marrow took place during active disease in every patient. This receptor was taken from a donor aged 40 or older with multiple myeloma. The rearrangement joins TRBV28 to TRBJ2-2, with TRBD2 identical over 10 bases. The sample comprised a population of CD138-negative cells sorted from bone marrow. The CDR3 DNA reads TGTGCCAGCAGTCCTAGCGGGAGATCGAACACCGGGGAGCTGTTTTTT. Translation: CASSPSGRSNTGELFF.